The clone carrying this TCR beta chain showed up many times. What it binds is not known. TCRdb reanalysed the 5' RACE reads using MiXCR and keeps one entry per CDR3 protein. The profile shows about 180,000 distinct CDR3 sequences, around 15% of them singletons. These data belong to a study of T-cell memory formation after mild COVID-19. The overall study: TCR clusters mostly belonged to single donors. Study results and limitations: Clones that got smaller from day 15 to 85 had even CD4/CD8, while clones growing later tipped toward CD4+. Contracting CD4+ clones lay largely in CM and EM, with CD8+ ones residing in EMRA. A subset of responding clones appeared in pre-infection memory, suggesting cross-reactive memory joined.

The CDR3 runs 20 residues. J was trimmed by 0 bases and V by 4 bases; bases with no gene match: 16. Germline values: CDR1 MGHRA, CDR2 YSYEKL. This rearrangement joins TRBV4-1 to TRBJ2-7; 12 bases line up with TRBD2. The sequence came from an adult woman who had mild COVID-19 (a few samples of this study predate the infection). Cell type and time point are not known. The sequenced sample consisted of PBMCs or a T cell subset sorted from them (not recorded which). This CDR3 reads CASSRFAPGLAGRSSYEQYF. CDR3 nucleotide sequence: TGCGCCAGCAGCCGATTCGCACCGGGACTAGCGGGCCGTAGCTCCTACGAGCAGTACTTC.